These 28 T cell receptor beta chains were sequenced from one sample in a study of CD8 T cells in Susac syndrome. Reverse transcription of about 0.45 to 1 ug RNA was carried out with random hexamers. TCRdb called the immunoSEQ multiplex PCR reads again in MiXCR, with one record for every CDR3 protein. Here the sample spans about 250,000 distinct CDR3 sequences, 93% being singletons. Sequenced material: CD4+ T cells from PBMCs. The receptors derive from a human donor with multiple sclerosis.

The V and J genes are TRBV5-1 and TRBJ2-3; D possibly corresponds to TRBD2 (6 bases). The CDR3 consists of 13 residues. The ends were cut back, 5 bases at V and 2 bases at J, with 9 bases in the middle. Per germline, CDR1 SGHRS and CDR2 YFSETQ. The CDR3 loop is CASRPGDTDTQYF. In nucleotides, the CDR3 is TGCGCCAGCAGGCCGGGGGACACAGATACGCAGTATTTT.

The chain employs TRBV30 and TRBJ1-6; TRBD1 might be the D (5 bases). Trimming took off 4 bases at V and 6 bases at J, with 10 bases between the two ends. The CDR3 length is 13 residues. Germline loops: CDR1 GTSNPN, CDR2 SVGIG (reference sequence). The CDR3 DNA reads TGTGCCTGGACAGGACAAATTAATTCACCCCTCCACTTT. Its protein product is CAWTGQINSPLHF.

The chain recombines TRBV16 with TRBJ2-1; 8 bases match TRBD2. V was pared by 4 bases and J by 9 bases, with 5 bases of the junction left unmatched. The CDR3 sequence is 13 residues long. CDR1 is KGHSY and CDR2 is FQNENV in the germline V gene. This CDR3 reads CASSLAGPAEQFF. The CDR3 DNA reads TGTGCCAGCAGCCTAGCGGGGCCGGCTGAGCAGTTCTTC. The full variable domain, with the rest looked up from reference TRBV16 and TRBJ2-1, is GEEVAQTPKHLVRGEGQKAKLYCAPIKGHSYVFWYQQVLKNEFKFLISFQNENVFDETGMPKERFSAKCLPNSPCSLEIQATKLEDSAVYFCASSLAGPAEQFFGPGTRLTVL.

CDR3 residues: CAISGRAGDGYTF. CDR3 bases: TGTGCCATCAGTGGTCGGGCAGGGGACGGCTACACCTTC. The chain combines TRBV10-3 with TRBJ1-2; the D gene is possibly TRBD1 (6 bases). CDR1 ENHRY and CDR2 SYGVKD come from the germline V gene. This CDR3 region has 13 residues. Trimming took off 4 bases at V and 8 bases at J, with 14 bases between the two ends.

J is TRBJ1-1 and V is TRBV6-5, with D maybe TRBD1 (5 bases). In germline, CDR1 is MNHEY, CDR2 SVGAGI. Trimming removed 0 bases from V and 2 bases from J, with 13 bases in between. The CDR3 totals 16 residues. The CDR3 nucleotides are TGTGCCAGCAGTTACTCACGGGGCGAACCTAACACTGAAGCTTTCTTT. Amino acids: CASSYSRGEPNTEAFF.

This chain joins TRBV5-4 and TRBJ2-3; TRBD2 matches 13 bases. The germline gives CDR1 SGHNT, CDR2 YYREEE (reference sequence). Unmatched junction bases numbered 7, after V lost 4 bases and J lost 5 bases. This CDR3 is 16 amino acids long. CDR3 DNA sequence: TGTGCCAGCAGCCCACAACTAGCGGGAGGGGGAGATACGCAGTATTTT. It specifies CASSPQLAGGGDTQYF.

This CDR3 reads CASKPGQGTYTDTQYF. The CDR3, as DNA: TGTGCCAGCAAGCCGGGACAGGGGACGTACACAGATACGCAGTATTTT. The V call is TRBV5-4, the J call TRBJ2-3; TRBD1 agrees at 10 bases. Trimming took 6 bases from V and 2 from J; bases not matched to a gene: 9. The germline V gene encodes CDR1 SGHNT and CDR2 YYREEE (reference sequence). The CDR3 is 16 amino acids.

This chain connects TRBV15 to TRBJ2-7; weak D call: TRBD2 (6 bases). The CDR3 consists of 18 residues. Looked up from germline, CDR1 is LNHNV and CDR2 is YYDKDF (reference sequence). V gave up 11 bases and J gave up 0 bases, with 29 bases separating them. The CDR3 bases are TGTGCCGCCCATGGAGAGGGTAGCGGAACAAACAGCTCCTACGAGCAGTACTTC. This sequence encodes CAAHGEGSGTNSSYEQYF.

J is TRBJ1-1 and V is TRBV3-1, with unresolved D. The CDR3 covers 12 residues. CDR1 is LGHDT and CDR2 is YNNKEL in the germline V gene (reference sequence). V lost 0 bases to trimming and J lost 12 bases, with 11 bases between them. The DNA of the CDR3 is TGTGCCAGCAGCCAAGATTTAGGCGGAACTTTCTTT. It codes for CASSQDLGGTFF.

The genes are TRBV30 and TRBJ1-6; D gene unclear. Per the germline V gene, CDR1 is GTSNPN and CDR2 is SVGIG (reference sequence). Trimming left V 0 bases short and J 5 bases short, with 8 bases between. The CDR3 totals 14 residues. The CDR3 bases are TGTGCCTGGAGTGTACTAGTGGATAATTCACCCCTCCACTTT. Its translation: CAWSVLVDNSPLHF.

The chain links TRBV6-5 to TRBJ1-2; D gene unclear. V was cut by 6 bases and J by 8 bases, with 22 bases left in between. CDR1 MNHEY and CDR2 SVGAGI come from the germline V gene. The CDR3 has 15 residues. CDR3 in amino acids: CASRNAGLGAWGYTF. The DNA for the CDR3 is TGTGCCAGCAGAAACGCAGGTCTCGGTGCTTGGGGCTACACCTTC.

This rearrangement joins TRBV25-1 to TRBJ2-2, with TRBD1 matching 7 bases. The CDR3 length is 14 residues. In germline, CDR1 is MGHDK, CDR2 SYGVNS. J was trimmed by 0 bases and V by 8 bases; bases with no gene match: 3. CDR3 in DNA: TGTGCCAGCCGACAGGGTCCGAACACCGGGGAGCTGTTTTTT. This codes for CASRQGPNTGELFF.

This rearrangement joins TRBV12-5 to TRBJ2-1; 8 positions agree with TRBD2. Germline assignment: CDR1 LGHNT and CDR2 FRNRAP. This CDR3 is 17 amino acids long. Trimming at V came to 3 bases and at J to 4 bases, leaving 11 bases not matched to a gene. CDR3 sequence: CASGFQPGGETYNEQFF. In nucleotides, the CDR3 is TGTGCTAGTGGTTTCCAACCCGGGGGGGAAACATACAATGAGCAGTTCTTC.

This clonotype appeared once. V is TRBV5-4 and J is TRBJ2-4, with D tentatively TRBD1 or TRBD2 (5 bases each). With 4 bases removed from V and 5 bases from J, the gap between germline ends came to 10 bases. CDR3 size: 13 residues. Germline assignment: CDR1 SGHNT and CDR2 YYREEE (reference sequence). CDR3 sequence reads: CASSPGPQNIQYF. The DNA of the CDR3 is TGTGCCAGCAGCCCGGGACCCCAAAACATTCAGTACTTC.

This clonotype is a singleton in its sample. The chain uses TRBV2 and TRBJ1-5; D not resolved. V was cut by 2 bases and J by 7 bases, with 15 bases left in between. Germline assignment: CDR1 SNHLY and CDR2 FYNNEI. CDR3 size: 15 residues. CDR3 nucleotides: TGTGCCAGCAGTGAAAGTGGTTCGGGGAGACAGCCCCAGCATTTT. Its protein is CASSESGSGRQPQHF.

The CDR3 nucleotides are TGCAGTGCTGACCAGAGACAGGGGGCTCTCGGTGGCTACACCTTC. Amino acids: CSADQRQGALGGYTF. The rearrangement links TRBV20-1 to TRBJ1-2; 10 bases are a match to TRBD1. Trimming removed 5 bases from V and 7 bases from J; junction bases left unmatched: 13. This CDR3 spans 15 amino acids. Germline loops: CDR1 DFQATT, CDR2 SNEGSKA (reference sequence).

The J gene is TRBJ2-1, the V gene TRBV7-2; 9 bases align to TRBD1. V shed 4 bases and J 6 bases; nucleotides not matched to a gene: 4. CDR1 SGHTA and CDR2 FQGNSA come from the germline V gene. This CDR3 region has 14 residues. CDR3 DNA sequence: TGTGCCAGCAGCTCTGGACAGGGGTTCAATGAGCAGTTCTTC. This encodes CASSSGQGFNEQFF.

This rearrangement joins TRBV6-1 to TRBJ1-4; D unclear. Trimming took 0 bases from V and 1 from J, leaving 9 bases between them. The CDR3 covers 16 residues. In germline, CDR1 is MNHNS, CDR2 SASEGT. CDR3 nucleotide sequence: TGTGCCAGCAGTGAAGCCGGCCGGGTAACTAATGAAAAACTGTTTTTT. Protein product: CASSEAGRVTNEKLFF.

CDR3: CASSKDREGWYNEQFF. The DNA of the CDR3 is TGCGCCAGCAGCAAAGACAGGGAAGGCTGGTACAATGAGCAGTTCTTC. The chain uses TRBV5-1 and TRBJ2-1; 7 bases align to TRBD1. The CDR3 length is 16 residues. The V and J ends lost 4 bases and 4 bases, in that order; junction bases with no gene match: 11. The germline V gene has CDR1 SGHRS and CDR2 YFSETQ.

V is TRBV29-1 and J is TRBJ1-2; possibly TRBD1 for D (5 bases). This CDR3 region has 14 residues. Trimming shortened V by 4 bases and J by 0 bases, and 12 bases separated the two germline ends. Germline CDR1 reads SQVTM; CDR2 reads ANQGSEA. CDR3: CSVVVSGTNYGYTF. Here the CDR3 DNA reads TGCAGCGTTGTGGTATCAGGGACTAACTATGGCTACACCTTC.

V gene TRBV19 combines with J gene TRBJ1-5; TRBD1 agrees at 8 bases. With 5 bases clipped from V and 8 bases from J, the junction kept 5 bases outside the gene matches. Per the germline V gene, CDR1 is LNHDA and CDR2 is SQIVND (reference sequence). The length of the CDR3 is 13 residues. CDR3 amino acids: CASSAQGAKPQHF. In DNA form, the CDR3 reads TGTGCCAGTAGTGCGCAGGGGGCTAAGCCCCAGCATTTT.

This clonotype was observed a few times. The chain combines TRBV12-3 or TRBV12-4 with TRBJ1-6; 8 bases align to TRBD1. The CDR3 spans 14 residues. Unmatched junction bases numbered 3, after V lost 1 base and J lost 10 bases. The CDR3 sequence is CASSLGTGRSPLHF. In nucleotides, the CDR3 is TGTGCCAGCAGTTTAGGGACAGGGAGGTCACCCCTCCACTTT.

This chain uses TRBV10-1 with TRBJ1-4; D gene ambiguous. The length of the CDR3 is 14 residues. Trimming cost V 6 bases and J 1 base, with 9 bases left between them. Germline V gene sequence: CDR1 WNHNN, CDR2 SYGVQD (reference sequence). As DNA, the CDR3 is TGCGCCAGCAGCAGACGGGGAACTAATGAAAAACTGTTTTTT. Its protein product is CASSRRGTNEKLFF.

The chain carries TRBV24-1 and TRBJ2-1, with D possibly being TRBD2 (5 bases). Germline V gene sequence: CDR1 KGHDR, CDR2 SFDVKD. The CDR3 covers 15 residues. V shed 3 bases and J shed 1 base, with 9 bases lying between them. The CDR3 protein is CATSDIRESYNEQFF. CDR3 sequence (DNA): TGTGCCACCAGTGATATTCGGGAATCCTACAATGAGCAGTTCTTC.

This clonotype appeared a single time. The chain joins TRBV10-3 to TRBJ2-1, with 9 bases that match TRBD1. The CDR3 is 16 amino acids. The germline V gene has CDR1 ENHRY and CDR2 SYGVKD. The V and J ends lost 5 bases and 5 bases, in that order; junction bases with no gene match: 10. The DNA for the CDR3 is TGTGCCATCAGTCTACAGGGGGCCCGGGGGGACAATGAGCAGTTCTTC. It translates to CAISLQGARGDNEQFF.

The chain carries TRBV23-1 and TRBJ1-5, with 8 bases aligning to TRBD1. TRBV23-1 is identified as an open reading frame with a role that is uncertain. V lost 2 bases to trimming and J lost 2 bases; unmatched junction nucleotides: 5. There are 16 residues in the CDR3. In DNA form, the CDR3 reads TGCGCCAGCAGTCAAACCAGGGGGCGAGGCAATCAGCCCCAGCATTTT. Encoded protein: CASSQTRGRGNQPQHF.

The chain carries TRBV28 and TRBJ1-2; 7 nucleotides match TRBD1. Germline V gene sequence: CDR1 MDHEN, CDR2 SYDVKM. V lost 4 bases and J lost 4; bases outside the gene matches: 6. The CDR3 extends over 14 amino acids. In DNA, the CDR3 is TGTGCCAGCAGTTCCACGTCAGGGGGCTATGGCTACACCTTC. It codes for CASSSTSGGYGYTF.

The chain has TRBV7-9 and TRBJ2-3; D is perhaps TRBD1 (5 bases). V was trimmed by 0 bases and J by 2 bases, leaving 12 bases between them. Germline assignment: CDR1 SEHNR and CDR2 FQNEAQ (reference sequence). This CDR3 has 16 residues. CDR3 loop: CASSLAGKGHTDTQYF. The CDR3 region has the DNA TGTGCCAGCAGCTTAGCGGGGAAGGGGCACACAGATACGCAGTATTTT.